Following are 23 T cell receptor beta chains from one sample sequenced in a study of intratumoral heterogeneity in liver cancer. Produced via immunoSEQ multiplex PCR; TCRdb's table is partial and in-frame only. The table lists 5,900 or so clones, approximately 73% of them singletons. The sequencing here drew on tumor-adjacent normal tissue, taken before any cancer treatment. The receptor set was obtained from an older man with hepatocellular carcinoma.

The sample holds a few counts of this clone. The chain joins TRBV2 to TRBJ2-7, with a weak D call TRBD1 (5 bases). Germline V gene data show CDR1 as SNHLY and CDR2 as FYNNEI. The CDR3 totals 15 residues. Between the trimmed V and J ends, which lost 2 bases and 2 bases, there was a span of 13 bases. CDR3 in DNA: TGTGCCAGCAGTGAAATGGGAACAGGAGCCTACGAGCAGTACTTC. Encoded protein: CASSEMGTGAYEQYF.

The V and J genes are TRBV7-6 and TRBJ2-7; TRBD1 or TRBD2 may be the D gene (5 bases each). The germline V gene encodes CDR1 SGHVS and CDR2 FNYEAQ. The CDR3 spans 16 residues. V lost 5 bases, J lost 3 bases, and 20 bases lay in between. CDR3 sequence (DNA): TGTGCCAGCAGCGCAGGTAATCGGGGCAGGAACTACGAGCAGTACTTC. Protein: CASSAGNRGRNYEQYF. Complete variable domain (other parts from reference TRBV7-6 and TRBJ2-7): GAGVSQSPRYKVTKRGQDVALRCDPISGHVSLYWYRQALGQGPEFLTYFNYEAQQDKSGLPNDRFSAERPEGSISTLTIQRTEQRDSAMYRCASSAGNRGRNYEQYFGPGTRLTVT.

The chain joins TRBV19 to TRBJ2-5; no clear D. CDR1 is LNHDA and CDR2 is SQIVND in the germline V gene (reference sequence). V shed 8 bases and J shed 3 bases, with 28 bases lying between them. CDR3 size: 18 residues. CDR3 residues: CASPLASFTTNPKETQYF. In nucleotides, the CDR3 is TGTGCCAGTCCCCTCGCTAGTTTTACCACCAACCCCAAAGAGACCCAGTACTTC.

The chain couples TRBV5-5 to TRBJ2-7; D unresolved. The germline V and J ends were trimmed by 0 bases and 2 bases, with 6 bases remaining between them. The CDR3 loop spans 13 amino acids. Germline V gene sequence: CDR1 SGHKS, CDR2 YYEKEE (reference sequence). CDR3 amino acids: CASSLGRTYEQYV. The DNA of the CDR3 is TGTGCCAGCAGCTTGGGAAGGACCTACGAGCAGTACGTC.

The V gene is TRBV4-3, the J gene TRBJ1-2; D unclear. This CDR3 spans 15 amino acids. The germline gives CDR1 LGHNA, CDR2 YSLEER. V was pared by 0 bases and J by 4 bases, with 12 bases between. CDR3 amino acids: CASSQDTAGRYGYTF. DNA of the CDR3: TGCGCCAGCAGCCAAGATACGGCAGGCCGCTATGGCTACACCTTC.

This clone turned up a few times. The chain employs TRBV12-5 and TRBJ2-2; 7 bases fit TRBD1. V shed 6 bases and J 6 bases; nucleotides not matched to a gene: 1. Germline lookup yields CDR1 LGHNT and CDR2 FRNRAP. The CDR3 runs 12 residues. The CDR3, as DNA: TGTGCTAGTGGAACAGGGGCCGGGGAGCTGTTTTTT. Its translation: CASGTGAGELFF.

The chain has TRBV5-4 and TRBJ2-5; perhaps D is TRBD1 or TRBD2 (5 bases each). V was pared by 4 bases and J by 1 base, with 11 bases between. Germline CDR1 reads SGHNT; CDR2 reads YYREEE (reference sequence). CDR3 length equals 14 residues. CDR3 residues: CASSPPGLQETQYF. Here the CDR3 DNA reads TGTGCCAGCAGCCCACCGGGGCTCCAAGAGACCCAGTACTTC.

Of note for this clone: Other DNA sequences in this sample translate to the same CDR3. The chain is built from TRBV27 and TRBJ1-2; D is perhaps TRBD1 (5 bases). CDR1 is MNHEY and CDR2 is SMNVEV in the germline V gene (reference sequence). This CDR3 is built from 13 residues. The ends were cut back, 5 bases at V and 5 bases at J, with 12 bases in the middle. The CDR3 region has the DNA TGTGCCAGCAGTCCGGGACTAGGGTATGGCTACACCTTC. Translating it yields CASSPGLGYGYTF.

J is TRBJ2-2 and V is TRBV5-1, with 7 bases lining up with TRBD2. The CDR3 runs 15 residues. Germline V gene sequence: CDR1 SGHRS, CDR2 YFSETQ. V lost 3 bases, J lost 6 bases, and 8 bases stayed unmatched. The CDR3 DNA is TGCGCCAGCAGCTCGAGCGGGGTCTACGCCGGGGAGCTGTTTTTT. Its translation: CASSSSGVYAGELFF.

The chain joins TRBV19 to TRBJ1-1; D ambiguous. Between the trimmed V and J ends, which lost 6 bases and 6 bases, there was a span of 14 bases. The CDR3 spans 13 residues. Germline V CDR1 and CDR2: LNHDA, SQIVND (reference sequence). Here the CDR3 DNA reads TGTGCCAGTAGACTCGGACGGACGGCTGAAGCTTTCTTT. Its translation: CASRLGRTAEAFF.

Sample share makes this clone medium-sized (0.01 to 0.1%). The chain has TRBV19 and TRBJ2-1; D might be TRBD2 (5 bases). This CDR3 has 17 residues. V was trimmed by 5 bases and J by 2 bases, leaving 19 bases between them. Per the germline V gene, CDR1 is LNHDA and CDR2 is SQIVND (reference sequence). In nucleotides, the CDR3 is TGTGCCAGTAGTTCCTCCTTAGCGATACAGACCTACAATGAGCAGTTCTTC. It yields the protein CASSSSLAIQTYNEQFF.

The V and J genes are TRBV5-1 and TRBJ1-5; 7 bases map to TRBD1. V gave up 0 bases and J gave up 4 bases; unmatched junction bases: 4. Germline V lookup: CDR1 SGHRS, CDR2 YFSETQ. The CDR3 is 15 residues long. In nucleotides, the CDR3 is TGCGCCAGCAGCTTGGATTCAGGGGGGAATCAGCCCCAGCATTTT. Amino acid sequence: CASSLDSGGNQPQHF.

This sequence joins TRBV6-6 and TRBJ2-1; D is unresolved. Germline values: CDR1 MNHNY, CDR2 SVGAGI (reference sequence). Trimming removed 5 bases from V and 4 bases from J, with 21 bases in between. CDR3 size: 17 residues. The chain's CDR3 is CASSRHSDPVLYNEQFF. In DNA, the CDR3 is TGTGCCAGCAGTCGCCATTCGGACCCGGTGCTTTACAATGAGCAGTTCTTC.

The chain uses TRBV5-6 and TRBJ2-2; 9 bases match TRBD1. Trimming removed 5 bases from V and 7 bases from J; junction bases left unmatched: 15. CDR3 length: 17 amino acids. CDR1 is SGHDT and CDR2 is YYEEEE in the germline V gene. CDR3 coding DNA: TGTGCCAGCAGTCCGTCCGGGACAGGGACCTTCTACGGGGAGCTGTTTTTT. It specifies CASSPSGTGTFYGELFF.

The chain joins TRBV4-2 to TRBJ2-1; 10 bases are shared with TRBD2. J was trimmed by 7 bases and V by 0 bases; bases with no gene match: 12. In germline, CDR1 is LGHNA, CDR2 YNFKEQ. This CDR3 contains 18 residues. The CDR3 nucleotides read TGTGCCAGCAGCCAAGATAAACAGCGGGGGGGCAGTAGGAATGAGCAGTTCTTC. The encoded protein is CASSQDKQRGGSRNEQFF.

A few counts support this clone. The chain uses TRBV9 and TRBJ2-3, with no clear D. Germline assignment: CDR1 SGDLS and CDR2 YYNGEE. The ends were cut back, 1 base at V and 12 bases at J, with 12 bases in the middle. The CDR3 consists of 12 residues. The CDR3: CASSVQNSIQYF. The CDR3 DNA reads TGTGCCAGCAGCGTACAGAACTCCATTCAGTATTTT.

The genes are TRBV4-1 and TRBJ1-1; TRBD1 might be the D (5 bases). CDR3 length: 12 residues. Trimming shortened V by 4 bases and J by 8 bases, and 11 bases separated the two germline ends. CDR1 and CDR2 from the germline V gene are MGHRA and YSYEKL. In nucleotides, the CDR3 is TGCGCCAGCAGCCCGGGGCGGGGAGAAGCTTTCTTT. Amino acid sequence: CASSPGRGEAFF.

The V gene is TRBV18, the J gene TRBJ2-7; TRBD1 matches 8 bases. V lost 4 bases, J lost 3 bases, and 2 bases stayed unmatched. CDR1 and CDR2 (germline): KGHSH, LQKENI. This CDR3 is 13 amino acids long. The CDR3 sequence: CASSLGQGYEQYV. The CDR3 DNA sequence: TGTGCCAGCTCACTCGGACAGGGCTACGAGCAGTACGTC.

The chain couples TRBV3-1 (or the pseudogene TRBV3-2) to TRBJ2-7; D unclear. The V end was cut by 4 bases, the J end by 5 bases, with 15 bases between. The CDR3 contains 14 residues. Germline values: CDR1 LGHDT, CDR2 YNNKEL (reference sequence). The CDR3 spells CASSPQAFSHEQYF. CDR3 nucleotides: TGTGCCAGCAGCCCCCAGGCCTTTTCCCACGAGCAGTACTTC.

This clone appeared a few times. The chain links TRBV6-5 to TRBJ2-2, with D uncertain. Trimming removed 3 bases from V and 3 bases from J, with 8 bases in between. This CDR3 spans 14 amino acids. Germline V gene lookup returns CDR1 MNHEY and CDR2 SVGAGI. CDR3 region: CASSYAEHTGELFF. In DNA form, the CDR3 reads TGTGCCAGCAGTTATGCAGAACACACCGGGGAGCTGTTTTTT.

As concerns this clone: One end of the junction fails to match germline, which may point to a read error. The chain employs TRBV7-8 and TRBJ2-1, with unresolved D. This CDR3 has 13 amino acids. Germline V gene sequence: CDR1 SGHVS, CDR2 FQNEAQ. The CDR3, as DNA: TGTGCCAGCAGCTTAATAAGTCGGCAGGAATTCCTCTTC. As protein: CASSLISRQEFLF. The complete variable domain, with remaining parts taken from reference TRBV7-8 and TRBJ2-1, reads GAGVSQSPRYKVAKRGQDVALRCDPISGHVSLFWYQQALGQGPEFLTYFQNEAQLDKSGLPSDRFFAERPEGSVSTLKIQRTQQEDSAVYLCASSLISRQEFLFGPGTRLTVL.

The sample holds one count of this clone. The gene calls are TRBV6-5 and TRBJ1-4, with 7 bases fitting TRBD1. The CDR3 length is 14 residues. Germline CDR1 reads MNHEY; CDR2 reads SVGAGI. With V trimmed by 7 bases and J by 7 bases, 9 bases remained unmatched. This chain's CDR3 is CASNYRGASEKLFF. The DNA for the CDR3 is TGTGCCAGCAACTACAGGGGCGCTAGTGAAAAACTGTTTTTT.

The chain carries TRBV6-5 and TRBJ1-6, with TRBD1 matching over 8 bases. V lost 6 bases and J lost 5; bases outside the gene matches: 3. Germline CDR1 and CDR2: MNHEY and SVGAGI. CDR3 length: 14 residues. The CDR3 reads CASRATGDNSPLHF. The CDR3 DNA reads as TGTGCCAGCAGAGCGACAGGGGATAATTCACCCCTCCACTTT.